The 7 T cell receptor beta chains listed next were all sequenced from one sample in a study of follicular helper T cells after annual influenza vaccination. This sample's time point: 2014-2015 season, 7 days after vaccination. Sequencing used immunoSEQ multiplex PCR; TCRdb keeps in-frame clones, though not all of them. The sample holds 9,800 or so clones, 80% to 90% seen once. The source material was CXCR5- memory CD4+ T cells sorted from blood, sampled 7 days after influenza vaccination. Receptors originate from an adult who received the influenza vaccine.

This clone showed up just once. The chain couples TRBV4-2 to TRBJ2-3; 11 bases agree with TRBD2. The CDR3 loop spans 17 amino acids. J gave up 4 bases and V 4 bases, and 10 bases lay outside the gene matches. The V gene's germline CDR1 is LGHNA and CDR2 YNFKEQ. This CDR3 reads CASSRVVTSGAADTQYF. DNA for the CDR3: TGTGCCAGCAGCCGCGTCGTGACTAGCGGGGCCGCAGATACGCAGTATTTT.

The rearrangement links TRBV6-5 to TRBJ1-5, with D uncertain. V lost 6 bases, J lost 3 bases, and 9 bases lay in between. The CDR3 covers 13 residues. Per germline, CDR1 MNHEY and CDR2 SVGAGI. The CDR3 reads CASRGRNNQPQHF. CDR3 in DNA: TGTGCCAGCAGAGGACGGAACAATCAGCCCCAGCATTTT.

The chain is built from TRBV12-5 and TRBJ1-2; TRBD1 agrees at 9 bases. CDR3 length: 16 residues. Trimming cost V 8 bases and J 0 bases; bases outside gene matches: 10. CDR1 and CDR2 (germline): LGHNT, FRNRAP. The CDR3 sequence is CASPTGTGSSNYGYTF. The CDR3 region has the DNA TGTGCTAGTCCTACCGGGACAGGGAGTTCTAACTATGGCTACACCTTC.

Here the CDR3 DNA reads TGTGCCAGCAGTGGACGGGACTACGAGCAGTACTTC. As protein: CASSGRDYEQYF. This sequence joins TRBV6-1 and TRBJ2-7; D is possibly TRBD2 (5 bases). Germline V lookup: CDR1 MNHNS, CDR2 SASEGT. Trimming removed 4 bases at V and 3 bases at J, with 7 bases between. This CDR3 has 12 residues.

This chain connects TRBV5-1 to TRBJ2-1, with 9 positions matching TRBD1. The CDR3 is 15 residues long. The V and J ends lost 4 bases and 4 bases, in that order; junction bases with no gene match: 6. Germline CDR1 reads SGHRS; CDR2 reads YFSETQ. In DNA, the CDR3 is TGCGCCAGCAGCCCACAGGGGGCGAGGTACAATGAGCAGTTCTTC. Amino acid sequence: CASSPQGARYNEQFF.

This clone was observed a few times. This chain connects TRBV7-9 to TRBJ1-6; D ambiguous. The CDR3 has 14 amino acids. Between the trimmed V and J ends, which lost 5 bases and 7 bases, there was a span of 12 bases. Germline CDR1 SEHNR, CDR2 FQNEAQ (reference sequence). The CDR3, as DNA: TGTGCCAGCAGCCCTACTACCTTCAATTCACCCCTCCACTTT. This gives the protein CASSPTTFNSPLHF.

Worth noting for this clone: The same CDR3 is also encoded by other DNA sequences in this sample. The rearrangement joins TRBV18 to TRBJ2-1, with 9 bases fitting TRBD1. V shed 4 bases, J shed 4 bases, and the junction held 8 bases outside the gene matches. CDR1 and CDR2 (germline): KGHSH, LQKENI. The CDR3 loop spans 16 amino acids. CDR3 bases: TGTGCCAGCTCACTTTCTGGGACAGGGAATTACAATGAGCAGTTCTTC. Its protein is CASSLSGTGNYNEQFF.